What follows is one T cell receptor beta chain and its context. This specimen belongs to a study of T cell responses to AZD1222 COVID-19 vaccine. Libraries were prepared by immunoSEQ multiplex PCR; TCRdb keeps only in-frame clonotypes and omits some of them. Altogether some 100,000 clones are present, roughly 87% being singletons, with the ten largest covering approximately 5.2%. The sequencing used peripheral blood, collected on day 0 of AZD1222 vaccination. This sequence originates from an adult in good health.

CDR3: CASSLGISGNTIYF. CDR3 sequence (DNA): TGTGCCAGCAGCTTAGGGATCTCTGGAAACACCATATATTTT. The chain carries TRBV7-2 and TRBJ1-3; D not certain. The CDR3 loop spans 14 amino acids. V was cut by 1 base and J by 0 bases, with 4 bases left in between. Germline CDR1 SGHTA, CDR2 FQGNSA.